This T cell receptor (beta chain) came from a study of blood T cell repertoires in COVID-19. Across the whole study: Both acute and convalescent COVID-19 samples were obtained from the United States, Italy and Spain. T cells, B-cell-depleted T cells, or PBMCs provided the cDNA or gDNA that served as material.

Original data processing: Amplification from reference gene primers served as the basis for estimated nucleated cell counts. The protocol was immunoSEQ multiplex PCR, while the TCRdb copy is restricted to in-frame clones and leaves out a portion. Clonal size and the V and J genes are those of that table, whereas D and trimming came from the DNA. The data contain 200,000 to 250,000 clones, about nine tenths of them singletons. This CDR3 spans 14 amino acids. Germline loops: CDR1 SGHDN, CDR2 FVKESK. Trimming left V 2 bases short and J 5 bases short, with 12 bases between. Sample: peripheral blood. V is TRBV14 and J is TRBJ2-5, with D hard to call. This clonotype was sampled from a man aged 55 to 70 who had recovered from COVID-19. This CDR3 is CASSQRGRIETQYF. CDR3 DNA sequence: TGTGCCAGCAGCCAACGAGGTCGGATTGAGACCCAGTACTTC.